This is a list of T cell receptor beta chains from one sample in a study of shared clonotypes between healthy human individuals. Profiled with immunoSEQ multiplex PCR; TCRdb holds only in-frame clones, not every one. Of more than 2 million clones listed, approximately 94% were seen once; the top ten hold roughly 0.13%. Sequencing used naive CD4+ T cells sorted from blood. The receptors were sampled from a man between 18 and 29 years old in good health. The CDR3 runs from the conserved cysteine through the conserved F or W. The order of the fields is CDR3 protein, CDR3 DNA, CDR3 length, V gene, clone size, J gene, D gene. D genes are given only for firm matches. Size values are once, few and many counts, or a class for expanded clones, and some rows have none.

CASSLISPRGTAGNTIYF | TGTGCCAGCAGCCTCATCTCCCCACGTGGGACAGCTGGAAACACCATATATTTT | 18 | TRBV9 | - | TRBJ1-3 | TRBD1
CASSGQANYGYTF | TGTGCCAGCAGTGGGCAAGCCAACTATGGCTACACCTTC | 13 | TRBV2 | - | TRBJ1-2 | -
CSVAERGGPETQYF | TGCAGCGTTGCAGAGCGGGGGGGCCCGGAGACCCAGTACTTC | 14 | TRBV29-1 | - | TRBJ2-5 | TRBD2
CAWSVLTGYNSPLHF | TGTGCCTGGAGTGTACTTACCGGTTATAATTCACCCCTCCACTTT | 15 | TRBV30 | - | TRBJ1-6 | -
CASSFTGGTGELFF | TGTGCCAGCAGCTTCACAGGGGGCACCGGGGAGCTGTTTTTT | 14 | TRBV11-2 | - | TRBJ2-2 | TRBD1
CATSRDHSNGYTF | TGTGCCACCAGCAGAGATCACAGCAATGGCTACACCTTC | 13 | TRBV15 | - | TRBJ1-2 | -
CAWRDYRGNYGYTF | TGTGCCTGGAGAGACTACAGGGGAAACTATGGCTACACCTTC | 14 | TRBV30 | - | TRBJ1-2 | TRBD1
CASSAGLSGNTIYF | TGTGCCAGCAGTGCAGGGCTCTCTGGAAACACCATATATTTT | 14 | TRBV25-1 | - | TRBJ1-3 | -
CASSSQGHGYTF | TGTGCCAGCAGTTCGCAGGGTCATGGCTACACCTTC | 12 | TRBV6-5 | - | TRBJ1-2 | -
CASSAPGQGADGYTF | TGTGCCAGCTCAGCCCCGGGACAGGGGGCGGATGGCTACACCTTC | 15 | TRBV18 | - | TRBJ1-2 | TRBD1
CASSFKTSERAYNEQFF | TGTGCCAGCAGCTTTAAAACTAGCGAAAGAGCCTACAATGAGCAGTTCTTC | 17 | TRBV7-9 | - | TRBJ2-1 | TRBD2
CAIGTSGSSDNSPLHF | TGTGCCATAGGGACTTCTGGGAGCTCCGATAATTCACCCCTCCACTTT | 16 | TRBV10-3 | - | TRBJ1-6 | -
CASTPQGVGNTIYF | TGTGCCAGCACCCCCCAGGGTGTTGGAAACACCATATATTTT | 14 | TRBV2 | - | TRBJ1-3 | -
CASSPSERGGLETQYF | TGTGCCAGCAGCCCTTCGGAGCGGGGGGGCCTGGAGACCCAGTACTTC | 16 | TRBV5-4 | - | TRBJ2-5 | TRBD2
CASSLAEDSPLHF | TGCGCCAGCAGCTTGGCCGAGGATTCACCCCTCCACTTT | 13 | TRBV5-1 | few | TRBJ1-6 | -
CASSPPSYNSPLHF | TGTGCCAGCAGTCCCCCCTCCTATAATTCACCCCTCCACTTT | 14 | TRBV27 | - | TRBJ1-6 | -
CASSLRLRNEAFF | TGTGCCAGCAGCTTAAGGTTACGGAATGAAGCTTTCTTT | 13 | TRBV11-3 | - | TRBJ1-1 | -
CASSSGGPRTGELFF | TGTGCCAGCAGCTCAGGGGGCCCACGGACCGGGGAGCTGTTTTTT | 15 | TRBV11-2 | - | TRBJ2-2 | TRBD1
CASSSVGQKSSYEQYF | TGTGCCAGCAGCTCAGTGGGACAGAAAAGCTCCTACGAGCAGTACTTC | 16 | TRBV11-2 | - | TRBJ2-7 | TRBD1
CASSITGLAGLGKNIQYF | TGTGCCAGTAGTATAACGGGACTAGCGGGGTTGGGCAAAAACATTCAGTACTTC | 18 | TRBV19 | - | TRBJ2-4 | TRBD2
CASSQPGQGELETQYF | TGTGCCAGCAGCCAACCGGGACAGGGGGAGTTGGAGACCCAGTACTTC | 16 | TRBV4-2 | - | TRBJ2-5 | TRBD1
CSVESVRQETQYF | TGCAGCGTTGAGTCGGTTCGGCAAGAGACCCAGTACTTC | 13 | TRBV29-1 | - | TRBJ2-5 | -
CASSLGPGIWEGYTF | TGTGCCAGCAGCTTAGGGCCAGGCATTTGGGAAGGCTACACCTTC | 15 | TRBV7-8 | - | TRBJ1-2 | -
CASTRRMVDSNQPQHF | TGTGCCAGCACTCGGCGGATGGTTGATAGCAATCAGCCCCAGCATTTT | 16 | TRBV2 | - | TRBJ1-5 | -
CAWSAGAPQETQYF | TGTGCCTGGAGTGCCGGGGCCCCCCAAGAGACCCAGTACTTC | 14 | TRBV30 | - | TRBJ2-5 | -
CAWSAGSNQPQHF | TGTGCCTGGAGTGCGGGGAGCAATCAGCCCCAGCATTTT | 13 | TRBV30 | - | TRBJ1-5 | -
CASSYGGDSYEQYF | TGTGCCAGCAGTTACGGGGGGGACTCCTACGAGCAGTACTTC | 14 | TRBV6-6 | - | TRBJ2-7 | TRBD2
CATSFAPQPQHF | TGTGCCACCTCCTTCGCTCCTCAGCCCCAGCATTTT | 12 | TRBV10-3 | - | TRBJ1-5 | -
CASSLSPGTSGRAGLNNEQFF | TGTGCCAGCAGCTTATCTCCCGGGACTAGCGGGAGGGCCGGGCTAAACAATGAGCAGTTCTTC | 21 | TRBV13 | - | TRBJ2-1 | TRBD2
CASSQPGIGETQYF | TGTGCCAGCAGCCAGCCGGGGATTGGAGAGACCCAGTACTTC | 14 | TRBV4-2 | - | TRBJ2-5 | -
CASSLTSGSYNEQFF | TGCGCCAGCAGCTTGACTAGCGGGTCGTACAATGAGCAGTTCTTC | 15 | TRBV5-1 | - | TRBJ2-1 | TRBD2
CASSLGQGAKEQYF | TGTGCCAGCAGCTTGGGACAGGGGGCGAAGGAGCAGTACTTC | 14 | TRBV7-2 | - | TRBJ2-7 | TRBD1
CASNRPVGMTGELFF | TGTGCCAGCAACCGACCGGTAGGGATGACCGGGGAGCTGTTTTTT | 15 | TRBV5-8 | few | TRBJ2-2 | -
CSVGLYTGELFF | TGCAGCGTTGGGCTTTACACCGGGGAGCTGTTTTTT | 12 | TRBV29-1 | - | TRBJ2-2 | -
CSVEDHVYEQFF | TGCAGCGTTGAAGATCACGTATATGAGCAGTTCTTC | 12 | TRBV29-1 | - | TRBJ2-1 | -
CASSLSSGSREQYF | TGTGCCAGCAGTTTAAGTAGCGGGAGCCGAGAGCAGTACTTC | 14 | TRBV27 | - | TRBJ2-7 | TRBD2
CASSLDGLADNEQFF | TGTGCCAGCAGCTTAGATGGACTAGCGGACAATGAGCAGTTCTTC | 15 | TRBV11-2 | once | TRBJ2-1 | TRBD2
CASSPDRLHEKLFF | TGTGCCAGCAGTCCGGACAGGTTACATGAAAAACTGTTTTTT | 14 | TRBV27 | - | TRBJ1-4 | TRBD1
CASSSGLAGNYEQYF | TGTGCCAGCAGTTCGGGACTAGCGGGAAACTACGAGCAGTACTTC | 15 | TRBV6-5 | - | TRBJ2-7 | TRBD2
CASSHRGEGRTGELFF | TGTGCCAGCAGCCACAGGGGGGAGGGGCGCACCGGGGAGCTGTTTTTT | 16 | TRBV6-6 | - | TRBJ2-2 | -
CASSPPGVRSTDTQYF | TGTGCCAGCTCACCTCCGGGGGTGAGGAGCACAGATACGCAGTATTTT | 16 | TRBV18 | - | TRBJ2-3 | -
CASSLVGGTKNIQYF | TGTGCCAGCAGCTTAGTAGGGGGAACCAAAAACATTCAGTACTTC | 15 | TRBV7-2 | - | TRBJ2-4 | -
CAWRQGNEQFF | TGTGCCTGGAGACAGGGAAATGAGCAGTTCTTC | 11 | TRBV30 | once | TRBJ2-1 | -
CASSPGGLAGTYEQYF | TGTGCCAGCTCCCCCGGAGGCCTAGCGGGGACCTACGAGCAGTACTTC | 16 | TRBV18 | - | TRBJ2-7 | TRBD2
CASSSTTLSTDTQYF | TGCGCCAGCAGCTCCACCACCCTCAGCACAGATACGCAGTATTTT | 15 | TRBV5-1 | once | TRBJ2-3 | -
CASSEAGWEQYF | TGTGCCAGCAGTGAAGCCGGTTGGGAGCAGTACTTC | 12 | TRBV2 | - | TRBJ2-7 | -
CASTLPQGLDGYTF | TGTGCCAGCACCTTACCCCAAGGGCTTGACGGCTACACCTTC | 14 | TRBV6-6 | - | TRBJ1-2 | -
CASSVLTGTDTQYF | TGTGCCAGCAGCGTTTTAACGGGCACAGATACGCAGTATTTT | 14 | TRBV9 | - | TRBJ2-3 | -
CASMGGDLTYEQYF | TGTGCCAGCATGGGGGGTGATCTCACCTACGAGCAGTACTTC | 14 | TRBV28 | - | TRBJ2-7 | -
CAWTRRGADSPLHF | TGTGCCTGGACAAGACGGGGGGCGGATTCACCCCTCCACTTT | 14 | TRBV30 | - | TRBJ1-6 | -
CASSFGTTNTGELFF | TGCGCCAGCAGCTTCGGGACTACGAACACCGGGGAGCTGTTTTTT | 15 | TRBV5-1 | - | TRBJ2-2 | TRBD2
CASRTRVIGETQYF | TGTGCCAGCAGAACCAGGGTGATTGGAGAGACCCAGTACTTC | 14 | TRBV27 | - | TRBJ2-5 | -
CATNPSGANTGELFF | TGTGCCACCAACCCTAGCGGAGCGAACACCGGGGAGCTGTTTTTT | 15 | TRBV6-5 | - | TRBJ2-2 | TRBD2
CAWGRTNYGYTF | TGTGCCTGGGGGCGGACTAACTATGGCTACACCTTC | 12 | TRBV30 | - | TRBJ1-2 | -